This T cell receptor (beta chain) was captured in a study of blood T cell repertoires in COVID-19. This CDR3 comprises 16 residues. From germline, CDR1 is MNHEY and CDR2 SMNVEV (reference sequence). After removal of 1 base from V and 5 bases from J, the junction contained 6 bases not matched to a gene. Only in-frame clones appear in the TCRdb table, and some are missing; sequencing was by immunoSEQ multiplex PCR. The sample records tens of thousands of clones, around 77% being singletons. This sequence was found in a man aged 65 to 79 with COVID-19, enrolled during active disease. The chain uses TRBV27 and TRBJ2-2; 8 nucleotides match TRBD2. What was sequenced was peripheral blood. CDR3 nucleotides: TGTGCCAGCAGTTTATTGGGGACTAGGGGGACCGGGGAGCTGTTTTTT. It translates to CASSLLGTRGTGELFF.